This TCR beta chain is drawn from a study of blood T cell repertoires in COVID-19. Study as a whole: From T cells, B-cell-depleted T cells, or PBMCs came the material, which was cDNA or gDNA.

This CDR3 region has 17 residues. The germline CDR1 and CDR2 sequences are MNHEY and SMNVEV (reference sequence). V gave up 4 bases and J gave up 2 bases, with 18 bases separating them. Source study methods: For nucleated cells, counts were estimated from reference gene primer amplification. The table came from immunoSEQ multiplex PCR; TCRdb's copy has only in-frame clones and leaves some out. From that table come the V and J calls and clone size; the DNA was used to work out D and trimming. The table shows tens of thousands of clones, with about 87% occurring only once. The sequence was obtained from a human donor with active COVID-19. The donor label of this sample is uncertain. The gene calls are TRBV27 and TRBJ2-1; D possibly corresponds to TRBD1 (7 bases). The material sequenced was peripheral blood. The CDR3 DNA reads TGTGCCAGCAGTTCCGATGGATCAGGGGGGACCTACAATGAGCAGTTCTTC. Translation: CASSSDGSGGTYNEQFF.